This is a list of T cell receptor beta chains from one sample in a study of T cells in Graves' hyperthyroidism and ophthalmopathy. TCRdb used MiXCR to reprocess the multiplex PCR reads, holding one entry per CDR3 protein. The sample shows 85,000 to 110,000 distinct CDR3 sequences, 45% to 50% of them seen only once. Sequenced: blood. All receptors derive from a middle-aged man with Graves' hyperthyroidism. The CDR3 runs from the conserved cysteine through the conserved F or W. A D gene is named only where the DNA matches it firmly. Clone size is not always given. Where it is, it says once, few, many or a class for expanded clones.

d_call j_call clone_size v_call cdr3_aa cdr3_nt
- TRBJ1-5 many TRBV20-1 CSARGGELGQPQHF TGCAGTGCTAGAGGCGGGGAGCTGGGGCAGCCCCAGCATTTT
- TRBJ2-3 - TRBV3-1 CASSQAVRVGTTDTQDF TGTGCCAGCAGCCAAGCCGTCAGGGTAGGGACCACAGATACGCAGGATTTT
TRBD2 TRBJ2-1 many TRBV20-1 CSAHSGRAWYNEQFF TGCAGTGCACATAGCGGGAGGGCCTGGTACAATGAGCAGTTCTTC
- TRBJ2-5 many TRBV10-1 CASQETQYF TGCGCCAGTCAAGAGACCCAGTACTTC
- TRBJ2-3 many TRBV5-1 CASSLSQVTDTQYF TGCGCCAGCAGCTTGTCCCAGGTCACAGATACGCAGTATTTT
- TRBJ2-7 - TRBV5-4 CASSRPSERYEQYF TGTGCCAGCAGCCGGCCTAGCGAGAGGTACGAGCAGTACTTC
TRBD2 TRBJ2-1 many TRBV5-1 CASSLGPSGYNEQFF TGCGCCAGCAGCTTGGGGCCTAGCGGGTACAATGAGCAGTTCTTC
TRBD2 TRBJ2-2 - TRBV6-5 CASSYVASGRCTGELFF TGTGCCAGCAGTTACGTGGCTAGCGGGAGGTGTACCGGGGAGCTGTTCTTT
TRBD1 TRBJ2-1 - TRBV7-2 CASSQGGLAQKNEQFF TGTGCCAGCAGCCAAGGGGGCCTAGCCCAAAAGAATGAGCAGTTCTTC
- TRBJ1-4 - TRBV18 CASSLRTSEKLFF TGTGCCAGCTCACTCAGGACCAGCGAAAAACTGTTTTTT
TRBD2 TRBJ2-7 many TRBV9 CASSVGPSGNYEQYF TGTGCCAGCAGCGTAGGCCCTAGCGGGAACTACGAGCAGTACTTC
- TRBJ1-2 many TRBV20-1 CSARAGGDGYTF TGCAGTGCTAGAGCCGGGGGCGATGGCTACACCTTC
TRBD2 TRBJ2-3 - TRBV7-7 CASSGRADTQYF TGTGCTAGCAGCGGGAGGGCAGATACGCAGTATTTT
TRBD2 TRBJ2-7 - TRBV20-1 CSPRTSGWNSYEQYF TGCAGCCCTCGGACTAGCGGGTGGAACTCCTACGAGCAGTACTTC
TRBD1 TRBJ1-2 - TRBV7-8 CACSSPTGTGSPYGYTF TGTGCCTGCAGCTCACCTACCGGGACAGGGAGTCCCTATGGCTACACCTTC
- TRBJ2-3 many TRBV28 CASSLGRTTDTQYF TGTGCCAGCAGTTTAGGACGGACGACAGATACGCAGTATTTT
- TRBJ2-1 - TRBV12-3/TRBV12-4 CASSFTQGMGYNEQFF TGTGCCAGCAGTTTCACCCAAGGAATGGGCTACAATGAGCAGTTCTTC
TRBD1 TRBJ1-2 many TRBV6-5 CASASPSTDRAASGYTF TGTGCCAGCGCTTCACCTTCCACGGACAGGGCGGCTAGTGGCTACACCTTC
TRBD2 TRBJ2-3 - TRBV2 CASSLAGGRDTQYF TGTGCCAGCAGTCTAGCGGGAGGACGAGATACGCAGTATTTT
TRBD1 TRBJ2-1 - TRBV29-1 CSVESGQGAGYNEQFF TGCAGCGTCGAGTCGGGGCAGGGGGCAGGTTACAATGAGCAGTTCTTC
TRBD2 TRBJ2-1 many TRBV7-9 CASSSGLAGARNEQFF TGTGCCAGCAGCTCGGGACTAGCGGGAGCTCGGAATGAGCAGTTCTTC
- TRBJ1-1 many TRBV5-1 CASSFGGEAFF TGCGCCAGCAGCTTTGGAGGTGAAGCTTTCTTT